What follows describes a single T cell receptor beta chain. The data belong to a study of blood T cell repertoires in COVID-19. In the study overall: Material from acute and convalescent COVID-19 was sourced from the United States, Italy and Spain. PBMCs, B-cell-depleted T cells, or T cells provided the cDNA or gDNA that made up the material.

This CDR3 contains 14 residues. V dropped 5 bases and J dropped 4 bases, with 12 bases sitting between them. Germline V gene sequence: CDR1 KGHSH, CDR2 LQKENI. It was during active infection that Seattle patients were enrolled and then longitudinally followed. Repertoires were generated with immunoSEQ multiplex PCR, while TCRdb's copy carries only in-frame clones and drops some. This table has more than 300,000 clones, 70% to 90% appearing once. The chain has TRBV18 and TRBJ1-5; possible D gene TRBD1, 5 bases. The clonotype originates from a young woman with COVID-19, enrolled during active disease. What was sequenced was peripheral blood. CDR3 sequence reads: CASSTDRVNQPQHF. CDR3 in DNA: TGTGCCAGCTCAACCGACAGAGTTAATCAGCCCCAGCATTTT.